The next 28 T cell receptor beta chains were all read from a single sample in a study of blood T cell repertoires in COVID-19. Here immunoSEQ multiplex PCR was the method, and the copy in TCRdb shows in-frame clones only, minus some. Here the sample spans more than 200,000 clones, roughly 90% being singletons. Source material: peripheral blood. Receptors were obtained from a woman aged 55-70 years with acute or convalescent COVID-19.

This clone appeared once. This chain connects TRBV30 to TRBJ2-4; D gene unclear. CDR1 is GTSNPN and CDR2 is SVGIG in the germline V gene (reference sequence). The germline V and J ends were trimmed by 2 bases and 2 bases, with 4 bases remaining between them. This CDR3 is 12 amino acids long. The CDR3 region has the DNA TGTGCCTGGAGTCTAACCAAAAACATTCAGTACTTC. This codes for CAWSLTKNIQYF.

Of note for this clone: The CDR3 end shows no conserved phenylalanine or tryptophan, and so a read error is likely. The DNA is left out, because the CDR3 cannot be placed on it with certainty; the CDR3 is given as TCRdb lists it. V is TRBV28 and J is TRBJ2-6; TRBD1, the D gene given by the table, was not confirmed from the DNA. The CDR3 extends over 8 residues, inclusive of both ends. CDR1 is MDHEN and CDR2 is SYDVKM in the germline V gene. CDR3 in amino acids: CASPGLFR.

This chain joins TRBV7-3 and TRBJ1-1; 8 bases are a match to TRBD1. This CDR3 has 14 amino acids. Germline V gene lookup returns CDR1 SGHTA and CDR2 FQGTGA. V lost 1 base to trimming and J lost 8 bases; unmatched junction nucleotides: 6. The CDR3 protein is CASSLRGRTGEAFF. DNA for the CDR3: TGTGCCAGCAGCTTAAGAGGGCGGACAGGGGAAGCTTTCTTT. Filled out from reference TRBV7-3 and TRBJ1-1, the complete variable domain reads GAGVSQTPSNKVTEKGKYVELRCDPISGHTALYWYRQSLGQGPEFLIYFQGTGAADDSGLPNDRFFAVRPEGSVSTLKIQRTERGDSAVYLCASSLRGRTGEAFFGQGTRLTVV.

CDR3 nucleotide sequence: TGTGCCAGCACCTTTCGGACAGGGGGCAGAAACACCATATATTTT. It is translated as CASTFRTGGRNTIYF. This chain connects TRBV28 to TRBJ1-3, with TRBD1 identical over 11 bases. The J segment lost 5 bases and the V segment lost 7 bases, leaving 7 bases of the junction unmatched. The V gene's germline CDR1 is MDHEN and CDR2 SYDVKM. The CDR3 has 15 residues.

The V and J genes are TRBV3-1 (or the pseudogene TRBV3-2) and TRBJ2-1; 8 nucleotides match TRBD2. The CDR3 runs 15 residues. J lost 6 bases, V lost 4 bases, and 8 bases had no gene match. CDR1 and CDR2 (germline): LGHDT, YNNKEL (reference sequence). The CDR3 DNA sequence: TGTGCCAGCAGCCGCCGGGGGGGTCAAGGCAATGAGCAGTTCTTC. The encoded protein is CASSRRGGQGNEQFF.

The V and J genes are TRBV18 and TRBJ2-2; 7 bases agree with TRBD1. J lost 2 bases, V lost 4 bases, and 4 bases had no gene match. CDR3 length equals 15 residues. CDR1 and CDR2 (germline): KGHSH, LQKENI. The CDR3 is CASSHKGANTGELFF. The CDR3 region has the DNA TGTGCCAGCTCACACAAGGGGGCAAACACCGGGGAGCTGTTTTTT.

This CDR3 is CASSHTSPGELFF. CDR3 in DNA: TGTGCCAGCAGCCACACTTCGCCCGGGGAGCTGTTTTTT. The chain employs TRBV3-1 (or the pseudogene TRBV3-2) and TRBJ2-2; D remains ambiguous. Germline V gene sequence: CDR1 LGHDT, CDR2 YNNKEL (reference sequence). The CDR3 spans 13 residues. V was pared by 3 bases and J by 6 bases, with 8 bases between.

V gene TRBV5-1 combines with J gene TRBJ2-1; 11 nucleotides agree with TRBD2. With V trimmed by 0 bases and J by 7 bases, 3 bases remained unmatched. Germline V CDR1 and CDR2: SGHRS, YFSETQ. The CDR3 runs to 15 residues. CDR3 DNA: TGCGCCAGCAGCTTGGGACTAGCGGGGAAAAATGAGCAGTTCTTC. It is translated as CASSLGLAGKNEQFF.

The gene calls are TRBV9 and TRBJ2-2; 10 bases align to TRBD2. CDR1 and CDR2 (germline): SGDLS, YYNGEE. V gave up 5 bases and J gave up 4 bases; unmatched junction bases: 5. The CDR3 has 15 residues. The CDR3 bases are TGTGCCAGCAGTCTAGCGGGGGTAGGCACCGGGGAGCTGTTTTTT. Translated: CASSLAGVGTGELFF.

Worth noting for this clone: The sample holds other DNA sequences that translate to the same CDR3. In DNA form, the CDR3 reads TGTGCCAGCAGCCAAGATCCGCTAGCGGGGGATGAGCAGTTCTTC. This codes for CASSQDPLAGDEQFF. The chain carries TRBV3-1 (or the pseudogene TRBV3-2) and TRBJ2-1; 10 bases align to TRBD2. The J segment lost 8 bases and the V segment lost 0 bases, leaving 4 bases of the junction unmatched. CDR1 is LGHDT, CDR2 YNNKEL, per germline (reference sequence). CDR3 size: 15 residues.

This clone was recorded a few times. The chain links TRBV5-1 to TRBJ1-1; 7 bases line up with TRBD1. The trim removed 3 bases at V and 5 bases at J, leaving 10 bases unmatched. This CDR3 has 15 amino acids. CDR1 and CDR2 from the germline V gene are SGHRS and YFSETQ. CDR3 amino acids: CASSSGDSRVTEAFF. CDR3 coding DNA: TGCGCCAGCAGCTCGGGGGACAGCCGAGTGACTGAAGCTTTCTTT.

The chain carries TRBV4-2 and TRBJ1-3; D is undetermined. Germline CDR1 is LGHNA and CDR2 is YNFKEQ. With 0 bases removed from V and 1 base from J, the gap between germline ends came to 19 bases. The CDR3 is 19 residues long. CDR3 sequence reads: CASSQDPVNYLGSGNTIYF. The CDR3 DNA reads TGTGCCAGCAGCCAAGATCCCGTTAACTACTTGGGTTCTGGAAACACCATATATTTT.

The chain couples TRBV3-1 (or the pseudogene TRBV3-2) to TRBJ2-3, with 10 bases lining up with TRBD1. CDR1 is LGHDT, CDR2 YNNKEL, per germline (reference sequence). With 1 base clipped from V and 6 bases from J, the junction kept 7 bases outside the gene matches. This CDR3 has 16 amino acids. This CDR3 is CASSQGLDRGRDTQYF. CDR3 nucleotide sequence: TGTGCCAGCAGCCAAGGTCTAGACAGGGGGCGGGATACGCAGTATTTT.

This clone appeared once. The chain carries TRBV19 and TRBJ1-2, with 9 bases fitting TRBD1. V trimming: 6 bases; J trimming: 7 bases; junction bases outside the gene matches: 6. Germline loops: CDR1 LNHDA, CDR2 SQIVND (reference sequence). The CDR3 sequence is 13 residues long. In nucleotides, the CDR3 is TGTGCCAGTAGCCGTACAGGGGGCTTTGGCTACACCTTC. It encodes CASSRTGGFGYTF.

This clone was observed a single time. This sequence joins TRBV28 and TRBJ1-2; D possibly corresponds to TRBD1 (5 bases). Germline CDR1 is MDHEN and CDR2 is SYDVKM. V was cut by 7 bases and J by 6 bases, with 12 bases left in between. This CDR3 contains 12 residues. The CDR3 loop reads CASIRGGNGYTF. The CDR3 region has the DNA TGTGCCAGCATAAGGGGCGGGAATGGCTACACCTTC.

This rearrangement joins TRBV19 to TRBJ2-5, with 7 positions matching TRBD2. CDR1 and CDR2 (germline): LNHDA, SQIVND (reference sequence). The CDR3 has 14 residues. V shed 3 bases and J 6 bases; nucleotides not matched to a gene: 7. The CDR3 nucleotides read TGTGCCAGTAGTATCGATAGCGGGTATCAGACCCAGTACTTC. Amino acid sequence: CASSIDSGYQTQYF.

The chain employs TRBV18 and TRBJ2-7; 7 bases map to TRBD1. Germline CDR1 is KGHSH and CDR2 is LQKENI. The CDR3 is 15 residues long. Trimming removed 1 base from V and 1 base from J; junction bases left unmatched: 4. The CDR3 sequence is CASSPRDRVSYEQYF. The CDR3 coding sequence is TGTGCCAGCTCACCACGAGACAGGGTGTCCTACGAGCAGTACTTC.

A note on this clone: Other DNA sequences in this specimen translate into the identical CDR3. The chain couples TRBV13 to TRBJ2-7; TRBD2 matches at 7 bases. The J segment lost 2 bases and the V segment lost 0 bases, leaving 4 bases of the junction unmatched. This CDR3 has 15 amino acids. Germline CDR1 PRHDT, CDR2 FYEKMQ (reference sequence). The CDR3 DNA reads TGTGCCAGCAGCTTAGGGGGAGGGGAGACCTACGAGCAGTACTTC. As protein: CASSLGGGETYEQYF. The whole variable domain, filled in from reference TRBV13 and TRBJ2-7, reads AAGVIQSPRHLIKEKRETATLKCYPIPRHDTVYWYQQGPGQDPQFLISFYEKMQSDKGSIPDRFSAQQFSDYHSELNMSSLELGDSALYFCASSLGGGETYEQYFGPGTRLTVT.

This clone was detected once. This rearrangement joins TRBV5-8 to TRBJ2-5; possibly TRBD1 for D (6 bases). V lost 0 bases to trimming and J lost 1 base, with 10 bases between them. The CDR3 loop spans 15 amino acids. CDR1 is SGHTS, CDR2 YDEGEE, per germline. In nucleotides, the CDR3 is TGTGCCAGCAGCTTGGGTAACAGGGCCCAAGAGACCCAGTACTTC. Translated, it gives CASSLGNRAQETQYF.

The chain carries TRBV6-5 and TRBJ2-7, with 9 bases fitting TRBD2. The V segment lost 11 bases and the J segment 3 bases; nucleotides outside the gene matches: 8. Looked up from germline, CDR1 is MNHEY and CDR2 is SVGAGI. The CDR3 is 13 residues long. In DNA, the CDR3 is TGTGCCGCTCGGACTAGCGCTTTCTACGAGCAGTACTTC. Translated: CAARTSAFYEQYF.

Of note for this clone: Distinct nucleotide sequences in the sample also encode this CDR3. This chain connects TRBV19 to TRBJ1-4; 9 bases match TRBD1. CDR3 length equals 14 residues. Germline lookup yields CDR1 LNHDA and CDR2 SQIVND (reference sequence). The junction had 6 bases not matched to a gene; V was cut back by 6 bases and J by 7 bases. This chain's CDR3 is CASSPGTGSEKLFF. The CDR3 DNA is TGTGCCAGTAGCCCCGGGACAGGGTCTGAAAAACTGTTTTTT.

The chain recombines TRBV5-4 with TRBJ2-5, with D perhaps TRBD1 (6 bases). This CDR3 contains 14 residues. Germline assignment: CDR1 SGHNT and CDR2 YYREEE (reference sequence). Trimming stripped 3 bases from V and 4 bases from J, with 13 bases between. In nucleotides, the CDR3 is TGTGCCAGCAGCTCACACAGGGTTGGAGAGACCCAGTACTTC. Translating it yields CASSSHRVGETQYF.

The V and J genes are TRBV7-9 and TRBJ2-7, with 11 bases lining up with TRBD2. There are 16 residues in the CDR3. CDR1 SEHNR and CDR2 FQNEAQ come from the germline V gene (reference sequence). Germline trimming cut 4 bases from V and 2 bases from J; bases unmatched to any gene: 7. CDR3: CASSSIETSGTYEQYF. CDR3 DNA sequence: TGTGCCAGCAGCTCAATAGAGACTAGCGGGACCTACGAGCAGTACTTC.

This CDR3 is CASTLRGVNQPQHF. In nucleotides, the CDR3 is TGTGCCAGTACCCTCCGGGGGGTCAATCAGCCCCAGCATTTT. The V gene is TRBV19, the J gene TRBJ1-5; a possible D gene is TRBD1 (5 bases). Germline lookup yields CDR1 LNHDA and CDR2 SQIVND (reference sequence). The CDR3 totals 14 residues. V was trimmed by 7 bases and J by 3 bases, leaving 13 bases between them.

The chain carries TRBV29-1 and TRBJ2-7, with TRBD1 matching over 10 bases. The CDR3 contains 14 residues. CDR1 SQVTM and CDR2 ANQGSEA come from the germline V gene. V trimming: 2 bases; J trimming: 6 bases; junction bases outside the gene matches: 7. DNA of the CDR3: TGCAGCGTTGAATCCCCTCGGACAGGGGGCGAGCAGTACTTC. Its translation: CSVESPRTGGEQYF.

The J gene is TRBJ1-5, the V gene TRBV30, with 8 bases matching TRBD1. V lost 3 bases and J lost 0; bases outside the gene matches: 7. The germline V gene has CDR1 GTSNPN and CDR2 SVGIG (reference sequence). The CDR3 totals 16 residues. The CDR3 loop reads CAWREDRGYSNQPQHF. DNA for the CDR3: TGTGCCTGGAGAGAAGACAGGGGCTATAGCAATCAGCCCCAGCATTTT.

The V call is TRBV28, the J call TRBJ1-5; 10 bases fit TRBD1. Germline loops: CDR1 MDHEN, CDR2 SYDVKM. The CDR3 has 16 residues. V lost 2 bases to trimming and J lost 1 base; unmatched junction nucleotides: 2. Here the CDR3 reads CASSLGDRGSNQPQHF. The CDR3 DNA sequence: TGTGCCAGCAGTTTAGGGGACAGGGGAAGCAATCAGCCCCAGCATTTT.

The chain links TRBV28 to TRBJ1-4, with a weak D call TRBD1 (5 bases). Germline V gene data show CDR1 as MDHEN and CDR2 as SYDVKM. Trimming left V 5 bases short and J 4 bases short, with 14 bases between. The CDR3 is made up of 15 amino acids. The CDR3 nucleotides are TGTGCCAGCAGTCCTCAGGGAATCCTTAATGAAAAACTGTTTTTT. Translated, it gives CASSPQGILNEKLFF.